A selection of T cell receptor beta chains follows, all from one sample in a study of regulatory T cells in long-lasting Graves disease. TCRdb itself ran the multiplex PCR reads through MiXCR, one entry per CDR3 protein. This sample yields 550,000 or so distinct CDR3 sequences, of which around 12% are seen a single time; approximately 9.6% belongs to the top ten. The same specimen was also included in a second study, on T cells in Graves' hyperthyroidism and ophthalmopathy.

Sequenced here: peripheral blood mononuclear cells (PBMCs), sampled at new diagnosis, from a patient treated with antithyroid drugs. Receptors were obtained from a woman younger than 45 with Graves disease. The CDR3 runs from the conserved cysteine through the conserved F or W. D genes are given only for firm matches. The size entry is marked missing in some rows and otherwise reads once, few, many or a size class.

v_call	d_call	clone_size	j_call	cdr3_aa	cdr3_nt
TRBV7-8	NA	few	TRBJ2-7	CASSTQQRPVTYEQYF	TGTGCCAGCAGCACCCAACAGCGGCCGGTAACCTACGAGCAGTACTTC
TRBV5-1	TRBD1	few	TRBJ2-3	CASSSAGQGLDTQYF	TGCGCCAGCAGCTCGGCGGGACAGGGTTTAGATACGCAGTATTTT
TRBV18	NA	many	TRBJ2-4	CASSPLQRATKNIQYF	TGTGCCAGCTCACCACTACAAAGGGCCACCAAAAACATTCAGTACTTC
TRBV7-3	NA	few	TRBJ2-2	CASSPTVGTNTGELFF	TGTGCCAGCAGCCCCACAGTGGGGACGAACACCGGGGAGCTGTTTTTT
TRBV10-1	TRBD2	many	TRBJ2-2	CATRTSGRADGTGELFF	TGCGCCACCAGGACTAGCGGGAGGGCAGATGGAACCGGGGAGCTGTTTTTT
TRBV3-1	NA	many	TRBJ2-7	CASSQDTLEQYF	TGTGCCAGCAGCCAAGATACCCTCGAGCAGTACTTC
TRBV5-5	NA	many	TRBJ2-1	CASSAGLWYNEQFF	TGTGCCAGCAGCGCAGGGTTGTGGTACAATGAGCAGTTCTTC
TRBV11-2	NA	NA	TRBJ2-5	CASSFSHQETQYF	TGTGCCAGCAGCTTCAGTCATCAAGAGACCCAGTACTTC
TRBV9	TRBD2	NA	TRBJ2-7	CASSVGVSGSNEQYF	TGTGCCAGCAGCGTAGGTGTTAGCGGGAGCAACGAGCAGTACTTC
TRBV6-1	NA	many	TRBJ2-7	CASSTDLGSYEQYF	TGTGCCAGCAGCACAGACCTGGGCTCCTACGAGCAGTACTTC
TRBV7-2	TRBD2	many	TRBJ2-1	CASSLPLAGVGNEQFF	TGTGCCAGCAGCCTTCCACTAGCGGGAGTGGGCAATGAGCAGTTCTTC
TRBV6-2/TRBV6-3	NA	many	TRBJ2-1	CASSYSGANNEQFF	TGTGCCAGCAGTTACTCAGGAGCTAACAATGAGCAGTTCTTC
TRBV7-8	NA	many	TRBJ2-5	CASSLVAHETQYF	TGTGCCAGCAGCTTAGTGGCTCATGAGACCCAGTACTTC
TRBV12-3/TRBV12-4	TRBD2	many	TRBJ2-3	CASSLPRASGRGDTQYF	TGTGCCAGCAGTTTACCTCGGGCTAGCGGGAGAGGAGATACGCAGTATTTT
TRBV7-3	TRBD2	many	TRBJ2-2	CASSPPSSSGHTGELFF	TGTGCCAGCAGCCCCCCGAGCTCTAGCGGTCACACCGGGGAGCTGTTTTTT
TRBV5-5	TRBD2	NA	TRBJ2-3	CASSLFAGVVGDTQYF	TGTGCCAGCAGCTTGTTCGCGGGAGTGGTAGGAGATACGCAGTATTTT
TRBV19	TRBD1	many	TRBJ2-2	CASKGTGADTGELFF	TGTGCCAGTAAGGGGACAGGGGCGGACACCGGGGAGCTGTTTTTT
TRBV7-9	NA	NA	TRBJ2-5	CASSFSGTVAEETQYF	TGTGCCAGCAGCTTTTCCGGGACGGTAGCGGAGGAGACCCAGTACTTC